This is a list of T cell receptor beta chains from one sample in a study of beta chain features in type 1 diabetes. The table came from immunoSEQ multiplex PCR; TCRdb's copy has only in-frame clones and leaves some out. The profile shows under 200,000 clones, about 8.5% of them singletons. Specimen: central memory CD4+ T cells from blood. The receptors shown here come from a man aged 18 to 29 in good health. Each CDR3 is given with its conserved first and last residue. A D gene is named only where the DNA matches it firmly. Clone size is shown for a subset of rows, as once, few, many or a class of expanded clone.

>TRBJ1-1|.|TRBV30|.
CACQRVKAPGAEAFF
TGTGCCTGTCAGCGGGTCAAAGCGCCGGGGGCTGAAGCTTTCTTT
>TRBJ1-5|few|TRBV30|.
CAWSGTGDGQPQHF
TGTGCCTGGAGTGGGACGGGAGACGGCCAGCCCCAGCATTTT
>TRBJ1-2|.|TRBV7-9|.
CASSLAGGGYTF
TGTGCCAGCAGCTTAGCAGGGGGTGGCTACACCTTC
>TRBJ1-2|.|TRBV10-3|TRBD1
CAISDREGAKGYTF
TGTGCCATCAGTGATCGAGAGGGGGCGAAAGGCTACACCTTC
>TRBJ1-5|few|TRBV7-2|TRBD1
CASSLGTGGDQPQHF
TGTGCCAGCAGCTTGGGGACAGGAGGGGATCAGCCCCAGCATTTT
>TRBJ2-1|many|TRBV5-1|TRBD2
CASSLILRGGANEQFF
TGCGCCAGCAGCTTGATTTTGCGGGGGGGAGCCAATGAGCAGTTCTTC
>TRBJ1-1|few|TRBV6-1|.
CASTEELDRKNTEAFF
TGTGCCAGCACTGAAGAGTTGGACAGAAAGAACACTGAAGCTTTCTTT
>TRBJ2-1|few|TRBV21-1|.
CASSKSSGRGGSYNEQFF
TGTGCCAGCAGCAAGAGCTCTGGGCGGGGGGGCTCCTACAATGAGCAGTTCTTC
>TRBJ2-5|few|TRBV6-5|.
CASSYSYFMRGETQYF
TGTGCCAGCAGTTACTCGTATTTCATGAGGGGGGAGACCCAGTACTTC
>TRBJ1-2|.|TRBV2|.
CASNPGHGYTF
TGTGCCAGCAATCCTGGGCATGGCTACACCTTC
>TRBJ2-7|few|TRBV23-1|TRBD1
CASSQLGQGGDEQYF
TGCGCCAGCAGTCAACTGGGACAGGGAGGCGACGAGCAGTACTTC
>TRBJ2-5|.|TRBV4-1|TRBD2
CASSQVERGSETQYF
TGCGCCAGCAGCCAAGTCGAGCGGGGCTCGGAGACCCAGTACTTC
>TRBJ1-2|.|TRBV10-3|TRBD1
CAITIDRGAGYTF
TGTGCCATCACCATAGACAGGGGGGCTGGCTACACCTTC
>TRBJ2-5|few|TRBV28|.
CASSPAAGGQETQYF
TGTGCCAGCAGCCCCGCCGCTGGGGGGCAAGAGACCCAGTACTTC
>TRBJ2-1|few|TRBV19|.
CASSTPERRNEQFF
TGTGCCAGTAGTACCCCCGAGCGCCGCAATGAGCAGTTCTTC
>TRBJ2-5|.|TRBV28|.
CASSLGGAAVETQYF
TGTGCCAGCAGTTTAGGAGGGGCCGCGGTAGAGACCCAGTACTTC
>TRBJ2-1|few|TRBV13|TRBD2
CASNRPGESLAGGQNEQFF
TGTGCCAGCAACCGGCCCGGAGAGTCGTTAGCGGGGGGGCAGAATGAGCAGTTCTTC
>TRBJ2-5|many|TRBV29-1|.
CSVPSPGDQETQYF
TGCAGCGTTCCATCCCCGGGGGATCAAGAGACCCAGTACTTC
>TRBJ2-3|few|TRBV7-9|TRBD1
CASSSGQGGDTQYF
TGTGCCAGCAGCTCCGGACAGGGTGGGGATACGCAGTATTTT
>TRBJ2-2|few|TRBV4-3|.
CASSQDYQAHITGELFF
TGCGCCAGCAGCCAAGATTACCAGGCCCACATTACCGGGGAGCTGTTTTTT
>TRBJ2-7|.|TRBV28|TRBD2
CASRRTSGNSQQYF
TGTGCCAGCAGACGGACTAGCGGGAACAGCCAGCAGTACTTC
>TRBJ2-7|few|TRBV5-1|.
CASSAGSASTYEQYF
TGCGCCAGCAGCGCGGGCTCGGCCAGTACCTACGAGCAGTACTTC
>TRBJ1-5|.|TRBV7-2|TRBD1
CASSATGDQPQHF
TGTGCCAGCAGCGCAACAGGGGACCAGCCCCAGCATTTT
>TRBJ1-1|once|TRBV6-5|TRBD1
CASRQGGGNTEAFF
TGTGCCAGCAGACAAGGGGGCGGGAACACTGAAGCTTTCTTT
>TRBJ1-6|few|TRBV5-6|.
CASSLKEYSPLHF
TGTGCCAGCAGCTTGAAGGAGTACTCACCCCTCCACTTT
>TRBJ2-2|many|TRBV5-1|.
CASSVQGETGELFF
TGCGCCAGCAGCGTACAGGGTGAAACCGGGGAGCTGTTTTTT
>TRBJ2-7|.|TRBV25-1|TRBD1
CASSVQGSYEQYF
TGTGCCAGCAGTGTACAGGGGTCCTACGAGCAGTACTTC
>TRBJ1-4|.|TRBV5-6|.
CASSVRVNEKLFF
TGTGCCAGCAGCGTTCGAGTTAATGAAAAACTGTTTTTT
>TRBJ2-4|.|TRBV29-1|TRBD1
CSVEKGATMDIQYF
TGCAGCGTTGAAAAGGGGGCGACGATGGACATTCAGTACTTC
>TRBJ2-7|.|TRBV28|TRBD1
CASRITGAPSYEQYF
TGTGCCAGCAGGATAACAGGGGCCCCCTCCTACGAGCAGTACTTC
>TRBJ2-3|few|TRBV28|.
CASMLGGVTDTQYF
TGTGCCAGCATGTTGGGGGGTGTCACAGATACGCAGTATTTT
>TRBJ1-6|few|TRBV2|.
CASSEERIRNSPLHF
TGTGCCAGCAGTGAAGAGCGGATTCGAAATTCACCCCTCCACTTT
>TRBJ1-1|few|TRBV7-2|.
CASSSRASAEAFF
TGTGCCAGCAGCTCGAGGGCCTCCGCCGAAGCTTTCTTT
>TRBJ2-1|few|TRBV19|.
CASSIIGGEQFF
TGTGCCAGTAGTATAATCGGGGGTGAGCAGTTCTTC
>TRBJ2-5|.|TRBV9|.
CASSGWGVGETQYF
TGTGCCAGCAGCGGTTGGGGGGTGGGGGAGACCCAGTACTTC
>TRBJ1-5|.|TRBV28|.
CASRRSGVPNQPQHF
TGTGCCAGCAGGCGCTCAGGGGTCCCTAATCAGCCCCAGCATTTT
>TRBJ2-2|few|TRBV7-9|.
CASSLGYAGTGELFF
TGTGCCAGCAGTTTGGGGTATGCGGGCACCGGGGAGCTGTTTTTT
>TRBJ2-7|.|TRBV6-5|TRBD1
CASSYSGTGFHEQYF
TGTGCCAGCAGTTATTCCGGGACAGGGTTCCACGAGCAGTACTTC
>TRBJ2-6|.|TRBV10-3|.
CAISDRASGANVLTF
TGTGCCATCAGTGACAGGGCCTCTGGGGCCAACGTCCTGACTTTC
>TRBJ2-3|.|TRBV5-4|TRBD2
CASSPKLAGTDTQYF
TGTGCCAGCAGCCCGAAACTAGCGGGGACAGATACGCAGTATTTT
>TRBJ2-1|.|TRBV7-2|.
CASSLVAVHNEQFF
TGTGCCAGCAGCTTAGTTGCAGTCCACAATGAGCAGTTCTTC
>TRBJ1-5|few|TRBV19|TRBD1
CASSIIPGQGGNQPQHF
TGTGCCAGTAGTATAATCCCCGGACAGGGGGGCAATCAGCCCCAGCATTTT
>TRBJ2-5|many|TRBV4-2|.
CASSQGGRRETETQYF
TGTGCCAGCAGCCAAGGAGGGAGGAGGGAGACAGAGACCCAGTACTTC
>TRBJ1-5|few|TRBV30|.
CAWSAERGQPQHF
TGTGCCTGGAGTGCAGAACGAGGGCAGCCCCAGCATTTT
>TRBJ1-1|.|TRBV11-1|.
CASSLLYRDTEAFF
TGTGCCAGCAGCTTACTCTACCGGGACACTGAAGCTTTCTTT
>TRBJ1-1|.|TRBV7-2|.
CASSLREDGTEAFF
TGTGCCAGCAGCTTAAGGGAGGACGGCACTGAAGCTTTCTTT
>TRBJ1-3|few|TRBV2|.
CASSEQGTGGNTIYF
TGTGCCAGCTCCGAACAGGGCACCGGGGGAAACACCATATATTTT
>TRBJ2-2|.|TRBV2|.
CASRPDTGELFF
TGTGCCAGCAGGCCGGACACCGGGGAGCTGTTTTTT
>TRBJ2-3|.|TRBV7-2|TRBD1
CASREQGISTDTQYF
TGTGCCAGCAGGGAACAGGGGATTAGCACAGATACGCAGTATTTT
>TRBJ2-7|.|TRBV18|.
CASSQTTYEQYF
TGTGCCAGCTCACAAACAACCTACGAGCAGTACTTC
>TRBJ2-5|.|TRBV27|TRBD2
CASSFQRGGETQYF
TGTGCCAGCAGTTTCCAGCGGGGCGGGGAGACCCAGTACTTC
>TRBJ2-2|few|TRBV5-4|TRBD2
CASSFRLAGTNTGELFF
TGTGCCAGCAGCTTTCGCCTAGCGGGTACGAACACCGGGGAGCTGTTTTTT
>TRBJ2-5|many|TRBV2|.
CAPGGRVVQETQYF
TGTGCCCCTGGGGGCCGTGTCGTCCAAGAGACCCAGTACTTC
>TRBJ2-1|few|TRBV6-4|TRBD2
CASSVRGTSGSISYNEQFF
TGTGCCAGCAGTGTAAGGGGGACTAGCGGGAGTATATCCTACAATGAGCAGTTCTTC